The 10 T cell receptor beta chains below come from one sample, sequenced in a study of CXCR3-negative and CXCR3-positive naive CD8 T cells. The TRB libraries of cDNA were built by UMI-labeled 5' RACE. TCRdb reanalyzed the 5' RACE reads, giving one entry per CDR3 protein sequence and no DNA. This sample lists 65,000 to 75,000 distinct CDR3 sequences; its ten largest clones have roughly 1.5%. The specimen was naive CXCR3- CD8+ T cells from blood. Subset described: CD45RO-CCR7+CD27+CD95- naive CD8+ T cells lacking CXCR3 (TNR3-). These receptors came from a human donor in good health. Some clones in this sample may be carry-over from other donors' samples.

The rearrangement joins TRBV7-9 to TRBJ2-7; as DNA is missing, the TRBD1 call by TCRdb cannot be tested. Germline CDR1 is SEHNR and CDR2 is FQNEAQ (reference sequence). The length of the CDR3 is 13 residues. The CDR3 loop reads CASSFVGGSEQYF.

This chain connects TRBV10-3 to TRBJ2-1. This CDR3 has 13 amino acids. Germline V gives CDR1 ENHRY, CDR2 SYGVKD. This CDR3 is CAISESGANEQFF.

The rearrangement uses TRBV7-9 and TRBJ2-1; TCRdb indicates TRBD1, and absent DNA this call remains unverified. This CDR3 spans 15 amino acids. Germline assignment: CDR1 SEHNR and CDR2 FQNEAQ (reference sequence). The CDR3 region is CASSSTEGPYNEQFF. Looking up the rest from reference TRBV7-9 and TRBJ2-1 gives the full variable domain: DTGVSQNPRHKITKRGQNVTFRCDPISEHNRLYWYRQTLGQGPEFLTYFQNEAQLEKSRLLSDRFSAERPKGSFSTLEIQRTEQGDSAMYLCASSSTEGPYNEQFFGPGTRLTVL.

This chain links TRBV12-3 or TRBV12-4 with TRBJ2-1; TCRdb designates TRBD2, a call that cannot be tested without DNA. The CDR3 is made up of 15 amino acids. The CDR3 here is CASSPTGRGSDEQFF.

CDR3 protein: CASREDHTEAFF. This chain uses TRBV28 with TRBJ1-1. Germline assignment: CDR1 MDHEN and CDR2 SYDVKM. The CDR3 covers 12 residues.

This sequence joins TRBV28 and TRBJ2-1; TCRdb returns TRBD2, unconfirmable since there is no DNA. From germline, CDR1 is MDHEN and CDR2 SYDVKM. The CDR3 totals 15 residues. The CDR3 protein is CASSLLRLARNEQFF.

The chain links TRBV19 to TRBJ1-2. Germline assignment: CDR1 LNHDA and CDR2 SQIVND (reference sequence). The CDR3 is 14 residues long. The CDR3 is CASSHGVRGYGYTF.

This rearrangement joins TRBV28 to TRBJ2-7; the TCRdb D gene call, TRBD1, has no DNA to confirm it. This CDR3 is built from 14 residues. Germline CDR1 reads MDHEN; CDR2 reads SYDVKM. This chain's CDR3 is CASSRDRPYYEQYF. Combining the CDR3 with reference TRBV28 and TRBJ2-7 gives the whole variable domain DVKVTQSSRYLVKRTGEKVFLECVQDMDHENMFWYRQDPGLGLRLIYFSYDVKMKEKGDIPEGYSVSREKKERFSLILESASTNQTSMYLCASSRDRPYYEQYFGPGTRLTVT.

The chain couples TRBV5-6 to TRBJ2-5; TCRdb's D call of TRBD1 is untestable without DNA. Germline V gene data show CDR1 as SGHDT and CDR2 as YYEEEE. This CDR3 has 19 residues. The CDR3 is CASSLAIRGQELGEETQYF.

The chain carries TRBV5-5 and TRBJ1-1; TCRdb returns TRBD1, unconfirmable since there is no DNA. This CDR3 has 15 residues. The germline V gene encodes CDR1 SGHKS and CDR2 YYEKEE (reference sequence). CDR3 sequence: CASNERTGWNTEAFF.